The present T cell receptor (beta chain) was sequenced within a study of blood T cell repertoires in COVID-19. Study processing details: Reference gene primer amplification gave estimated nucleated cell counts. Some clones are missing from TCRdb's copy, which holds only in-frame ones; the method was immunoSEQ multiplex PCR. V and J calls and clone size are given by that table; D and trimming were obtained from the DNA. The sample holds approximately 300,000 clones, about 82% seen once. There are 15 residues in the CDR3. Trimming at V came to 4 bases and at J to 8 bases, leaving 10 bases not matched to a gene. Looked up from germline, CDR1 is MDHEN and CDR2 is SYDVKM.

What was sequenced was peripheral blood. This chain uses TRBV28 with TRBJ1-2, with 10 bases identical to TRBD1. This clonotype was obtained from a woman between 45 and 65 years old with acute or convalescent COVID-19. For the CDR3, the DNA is TGTGCCAGCAGTTCCCGACAGGGGGCATTGAGAGGCTACACCTTC. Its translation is CASSSRQGALRGYTF.